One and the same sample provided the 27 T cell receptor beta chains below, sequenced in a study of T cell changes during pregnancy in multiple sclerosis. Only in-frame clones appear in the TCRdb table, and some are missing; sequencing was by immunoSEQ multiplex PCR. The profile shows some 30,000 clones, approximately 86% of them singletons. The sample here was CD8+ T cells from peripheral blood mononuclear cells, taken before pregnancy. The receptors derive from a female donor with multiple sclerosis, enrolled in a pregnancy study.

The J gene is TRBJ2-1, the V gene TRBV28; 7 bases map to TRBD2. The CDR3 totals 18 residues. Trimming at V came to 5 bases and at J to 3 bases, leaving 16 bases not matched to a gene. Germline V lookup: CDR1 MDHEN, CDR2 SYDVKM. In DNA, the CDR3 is TGTGCCAGCAGTCAGCTGCTAGCGGATAACCAACTCTACAATGAGCAGTTCTTC. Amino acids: CASSQLLADNQLYNEQFF.

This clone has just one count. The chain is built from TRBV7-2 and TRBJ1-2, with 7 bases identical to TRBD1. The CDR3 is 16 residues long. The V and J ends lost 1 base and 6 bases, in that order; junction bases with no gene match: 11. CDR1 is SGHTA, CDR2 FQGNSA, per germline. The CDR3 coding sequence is TGTGCCAGCAGCTTAGTGGGAATTCAGGGGGGACATGGCTACACCTTC. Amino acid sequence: CASSLVGIQGGHGYTF.

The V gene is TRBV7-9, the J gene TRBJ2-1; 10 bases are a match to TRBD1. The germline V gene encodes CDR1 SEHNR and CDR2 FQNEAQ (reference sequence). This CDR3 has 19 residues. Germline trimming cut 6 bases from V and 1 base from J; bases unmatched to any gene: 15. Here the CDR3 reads CASRAGTGADRRSYNEQFF. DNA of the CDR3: TGTGCCAGCAGGGCCGGGACAGGGGCGGATAGGCGGTCCTACAATGAGCAGTTCTTC.

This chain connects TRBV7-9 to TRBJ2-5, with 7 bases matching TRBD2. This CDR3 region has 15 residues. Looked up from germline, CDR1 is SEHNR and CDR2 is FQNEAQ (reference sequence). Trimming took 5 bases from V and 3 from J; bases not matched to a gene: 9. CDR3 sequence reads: CASSPPYAGEETQYF. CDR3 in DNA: TGTGCCAGCAGCCCTCCCTATGCGGGGGAAGAGACCCAGTACTTC. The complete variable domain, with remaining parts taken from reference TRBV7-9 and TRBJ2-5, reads DTGVSQNPRHKITKRGQNVTFRCDPISEHNRLYWYRQTLGQGPEFLTYFQNEAQLEKSRLLSDRFSAERPKGSFSTLEIQRTEQGDSAMYLCASSPPYAGEETQYFGPGTRLLVL.

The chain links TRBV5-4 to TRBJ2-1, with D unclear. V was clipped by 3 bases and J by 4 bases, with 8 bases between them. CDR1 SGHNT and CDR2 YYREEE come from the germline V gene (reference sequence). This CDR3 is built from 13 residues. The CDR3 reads CASSWLGYNEQFF. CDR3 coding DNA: TGTGCCAGCAGCTGGCTAGGTTACAATGAGCAGTTCTTC.

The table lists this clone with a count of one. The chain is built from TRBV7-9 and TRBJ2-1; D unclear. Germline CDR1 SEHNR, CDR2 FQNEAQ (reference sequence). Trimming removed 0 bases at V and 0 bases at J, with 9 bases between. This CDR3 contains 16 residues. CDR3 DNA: TGTGCCAGCAGCTTAGCTGGGCAGAGCTCCTACAATGAGCAGTTCTTC. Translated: CASSLAGQSSYNEQFF.

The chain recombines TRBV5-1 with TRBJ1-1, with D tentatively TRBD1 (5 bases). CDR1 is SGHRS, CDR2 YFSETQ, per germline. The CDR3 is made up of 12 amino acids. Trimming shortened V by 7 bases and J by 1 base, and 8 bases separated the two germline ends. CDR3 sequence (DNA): TGCGCCAGCGGCAGGGCGAACACTGAAGCTTTCTTT. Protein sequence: CASGRANTEAFF.

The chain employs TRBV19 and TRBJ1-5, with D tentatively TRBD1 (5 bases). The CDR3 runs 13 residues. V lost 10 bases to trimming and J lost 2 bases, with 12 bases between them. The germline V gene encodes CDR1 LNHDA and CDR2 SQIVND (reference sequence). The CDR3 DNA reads TGTGCCATCCCGTGGGGGGGCAATCAGCCCCAGCATTTT. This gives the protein CAIPWGGNQPQHF. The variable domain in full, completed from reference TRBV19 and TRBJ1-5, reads DGGITQSPKYLFRKEGQNVTLSCEQNLNHDAMYWYRQDPGQGLRLIYYSQIVNDFQKGDIAEGYSVSREKKESFPLTVTSAQKNPTAFYLCAIPWGGNQPQHFGDGTRLSIL.

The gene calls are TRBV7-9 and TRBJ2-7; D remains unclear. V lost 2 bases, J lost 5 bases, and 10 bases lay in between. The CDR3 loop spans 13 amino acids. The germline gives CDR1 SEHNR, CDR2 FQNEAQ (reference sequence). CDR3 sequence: CASSLLLQDEQYF. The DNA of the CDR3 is TGTGCCAGCAGCTTACTTCTTCAGGACGAGCAGTACTTC.

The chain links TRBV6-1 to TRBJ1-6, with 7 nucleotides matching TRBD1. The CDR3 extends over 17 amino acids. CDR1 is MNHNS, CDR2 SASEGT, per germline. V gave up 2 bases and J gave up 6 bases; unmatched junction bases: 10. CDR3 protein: CASSETPTGTINSPLHF. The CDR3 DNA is TGTGCCAGCAGTGAAACACCGACAGGGACGATTAATTCACCCCTCCACTTT.

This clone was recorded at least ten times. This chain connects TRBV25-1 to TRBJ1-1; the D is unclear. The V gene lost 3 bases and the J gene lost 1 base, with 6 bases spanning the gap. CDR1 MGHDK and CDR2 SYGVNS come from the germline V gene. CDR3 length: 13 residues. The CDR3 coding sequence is TGTGCCAGCAGTGAGAGTGCGAACACTGAAGCTTTCTTT. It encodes CASSESANTEAFF.

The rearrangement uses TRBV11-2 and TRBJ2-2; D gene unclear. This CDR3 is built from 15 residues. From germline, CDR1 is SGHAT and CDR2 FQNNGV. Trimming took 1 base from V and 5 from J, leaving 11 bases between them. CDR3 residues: CASSLVGKQTGELFF. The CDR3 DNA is TGTGCCAGCAGCTTAGTGGGCAAGCAAACCGGGGAGCTGTTTTTT.

The CDR3 is CASGRATSGDNEQFF. CDR3 DNA: TGTGCCAGCGGAAGAGCGACTAGTGGAGACAATGAGCAGTTCTTC. The chain recombines TRBV7-3 with TRBJ2-1; D is perhaps TRBD2 (6 bases). The V end was cut by 8 bases, the J end by 5 bases, with 19 bases between. The germline gives CDR1 SGHTA, CDR2 FQGTGA. The CDR3 is made up of 15 amino acids.

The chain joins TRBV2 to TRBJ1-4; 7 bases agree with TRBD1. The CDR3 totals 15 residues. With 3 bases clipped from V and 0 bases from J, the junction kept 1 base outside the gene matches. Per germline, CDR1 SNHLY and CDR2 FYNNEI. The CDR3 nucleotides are TGTGCCAGCAGTGATAGGGGGCCAACTAATGAAAAACTGTTTTTT. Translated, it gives CASSDRGPTNEKLFF.

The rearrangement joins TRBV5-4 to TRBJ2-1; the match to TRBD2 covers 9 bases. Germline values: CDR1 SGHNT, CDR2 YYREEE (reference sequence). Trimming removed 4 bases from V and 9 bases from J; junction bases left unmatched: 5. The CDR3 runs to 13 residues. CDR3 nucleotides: TGTGCCAGCAGCCCGGGACTAGCTGCTGAGCAGTTCTTC. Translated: CASSPGLAAEQFF.

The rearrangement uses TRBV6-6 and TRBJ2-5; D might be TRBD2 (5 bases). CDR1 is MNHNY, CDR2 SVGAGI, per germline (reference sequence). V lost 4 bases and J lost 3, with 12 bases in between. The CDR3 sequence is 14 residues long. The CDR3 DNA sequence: TGTGCCAGCAGTTTTGGAGCGGAGGAAGAGACCCAGTACTTC. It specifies CASSFGAEEETQYF.

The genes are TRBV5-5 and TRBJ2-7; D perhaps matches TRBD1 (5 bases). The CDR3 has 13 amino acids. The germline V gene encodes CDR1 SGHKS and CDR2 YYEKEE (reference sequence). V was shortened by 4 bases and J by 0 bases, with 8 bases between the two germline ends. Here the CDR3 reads CASSPGNSYEQYF. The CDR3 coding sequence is TGTGCCAGCAGCCCAGGGAACTCCTACGAGCAGTACTTC.

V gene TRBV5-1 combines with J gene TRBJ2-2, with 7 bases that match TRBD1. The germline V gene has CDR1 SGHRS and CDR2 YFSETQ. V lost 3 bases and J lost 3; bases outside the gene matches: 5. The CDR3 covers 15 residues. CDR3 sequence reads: CASSWSQGDTGELFF. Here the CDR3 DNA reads TGCGCCAGCAGCTGGTCCCAGGGGGACACCGGGGAGCTGTTTTTT.

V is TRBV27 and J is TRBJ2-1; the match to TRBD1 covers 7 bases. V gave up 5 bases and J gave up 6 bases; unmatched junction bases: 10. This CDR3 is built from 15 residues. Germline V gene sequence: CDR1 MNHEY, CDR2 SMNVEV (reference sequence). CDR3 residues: CASSPTGSRVNEQFF. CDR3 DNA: TGTGCCAGCAGTCCGACAGGGAGCCGCGTCAATGAGCAGTTCTTC.

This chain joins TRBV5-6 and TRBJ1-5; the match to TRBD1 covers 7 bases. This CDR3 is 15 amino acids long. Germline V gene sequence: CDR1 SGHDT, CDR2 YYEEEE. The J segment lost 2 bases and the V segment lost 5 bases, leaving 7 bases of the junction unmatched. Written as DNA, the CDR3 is TGTGCCAGCAGTTACACAGGGGCGGGCAATCAGCCCCAGCATTTT. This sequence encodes CASSYTGAGNQPQHF.

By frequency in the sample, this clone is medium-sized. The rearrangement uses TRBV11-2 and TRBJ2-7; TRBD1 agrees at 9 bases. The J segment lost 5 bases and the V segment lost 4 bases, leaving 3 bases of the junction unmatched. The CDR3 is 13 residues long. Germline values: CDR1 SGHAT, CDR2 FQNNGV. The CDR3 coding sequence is TGTGCCAGCAGCTACGGGACAGGGAACGAGCAGTACTTC. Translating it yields CASSYGTGNEQYF.

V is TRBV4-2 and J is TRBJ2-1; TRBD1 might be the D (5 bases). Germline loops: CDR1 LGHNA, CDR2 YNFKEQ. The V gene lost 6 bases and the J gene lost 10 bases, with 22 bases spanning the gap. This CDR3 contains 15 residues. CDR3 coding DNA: TGTGCCAGCAGACCGGACACCCACTTTTTCGGGGAGCAGTTCTTC. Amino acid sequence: CASRPDTHFFGEQFF.

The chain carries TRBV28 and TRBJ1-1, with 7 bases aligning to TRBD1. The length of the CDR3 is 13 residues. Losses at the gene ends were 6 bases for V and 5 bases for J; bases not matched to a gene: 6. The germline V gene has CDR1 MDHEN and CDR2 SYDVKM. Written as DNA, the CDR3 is TGTGCCAGCAGCCTAGGGGGCAGGACTGAAGCTTTCTTT. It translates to CASSLGGRTEAFF.

CDR3 sequence reads: CASSTGAMNTEAFF. CDR3 DNA sequence: TGTGCCAGCAGTACAGGGGCAATGAACACTGAAGCTTTCTTT. J is TRBJ1-1 and V is TRBV7-9; 7 bases agree with TRBD1. With V trimmed by 6 bases and J by 0 bases, 4 bases remained unmatched. Germline lookup yields CDR1 SEHNR and CDR2 FQNEAQ (reference sequence). The CDR3 has 14 residues.

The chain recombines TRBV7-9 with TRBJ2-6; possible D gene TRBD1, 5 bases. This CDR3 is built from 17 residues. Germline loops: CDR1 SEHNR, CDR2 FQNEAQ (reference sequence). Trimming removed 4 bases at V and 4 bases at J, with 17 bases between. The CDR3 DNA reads TGTGCCAGCAGCTCCGATCAGGGTTTGGGAGGGGCCAACGTCCTGACTTTC. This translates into CASSSDQGLGGANVLTF.

The CDR3 loop reads CASSPLGAYEQYF. The DNA of the CDR3 is TGTGCCAGCAGTCCCCTAGGGGCCTACGAGCAGTACTTC. This chain uses TRBV2 with TRBJ2-7, with D tentatively TRBD1 (5 bases). Germline assignment: CDR1 SNHLY and CDR2 FYNNEI. Trimming left V 5 bases short and J 2 bases short, with 10 bases between. The CDR3 loop spans 13 amino acids.

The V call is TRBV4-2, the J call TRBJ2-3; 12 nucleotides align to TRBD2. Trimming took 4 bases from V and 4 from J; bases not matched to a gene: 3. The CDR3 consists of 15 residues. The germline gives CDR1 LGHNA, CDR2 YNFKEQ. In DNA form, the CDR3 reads TGTGCCAGCAGCCCTAGCGGGGGGGGGCCAGATACGCAGTATTTT. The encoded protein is CASSPSGGGPDTQYF.